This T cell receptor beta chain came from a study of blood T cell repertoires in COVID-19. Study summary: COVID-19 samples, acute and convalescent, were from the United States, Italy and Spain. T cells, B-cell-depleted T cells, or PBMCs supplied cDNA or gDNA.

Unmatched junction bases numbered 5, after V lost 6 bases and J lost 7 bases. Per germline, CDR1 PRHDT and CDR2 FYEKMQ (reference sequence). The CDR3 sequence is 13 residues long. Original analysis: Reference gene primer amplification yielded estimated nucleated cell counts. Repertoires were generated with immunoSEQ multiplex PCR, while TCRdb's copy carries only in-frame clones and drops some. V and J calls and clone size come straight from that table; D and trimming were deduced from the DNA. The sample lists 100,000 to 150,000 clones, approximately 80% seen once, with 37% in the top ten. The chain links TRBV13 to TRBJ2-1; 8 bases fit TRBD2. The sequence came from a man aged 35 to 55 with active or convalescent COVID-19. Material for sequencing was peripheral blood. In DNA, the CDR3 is TGTGCCAGCAGTGGCGGGGGGTCAAATGAGCAGTTCTTC. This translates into CASSGGGSNEQFF.